The clone carrying this T cell receptor (beta chain) was detected many times. This sample was taken from a study of T-cell reconstitution after alpha-beta-depleted transplantation in children. The germline gives CDR1 LNHNV, CDR2 YYDKDF (reference sequence). Trimming left V 5 bases short and J 2 bases short, with 9 bases between. This CDR3 has 13 residues. A TCRbeta library incorporating unique molecular identifiers was prepared. TCRdb itself ran the PCR reads through MiXCR, one entry per CDR3 protein. The sample shows around 380,000 distinct CDR3 sequences, approximately 11% of them seen only once. The source of this sequence is a human donor who donated a stem cell graft to a child with acute myeloid leukemia. The chain links TRBV15 to TRBJ1-1; no reliable D call. The sample in question was PBMCs from the stem cell graft donor, obtained from the stem cell graft. The CDR3 spells CATSWTKNTEAFF. CDR3 nucleotides: TGTGCCACCAGCTGGACTAAAAACACTGAAGCTTTCTTT.